What follows describes a single T cell receptor beta chain. The antigen is not known. Time point meaning: after neoadjuvant nivolumab, at surgical resection. This entry comes from a study of neoadjuvant anti-PD-1 for oral cavity cancer. On the study more broadly: Patients mostly received three to four biweekly nivolumab doses at 3 mg/kg before surgery. Around day 43, patients without progression received a fourth nivolumab dose before surgery. Whole-study results and caveats: Each response group had just a few patients in TCR analyses.

This CDR3 is 15 amino acids long. The V end was cut by 3 bases, the J end by 3 bases, with 15 bases between. The germline V gene has CDR1 SGHNT and CDR2 YYREEE (reference sequence). Survey sequencing of tumors mostly used about 4.8 ug DNA, two replicates. TCRdb's copy holds only in-frame clones and misses some; the assay was immunoSEQ multiplex PCR. Among about 25,000 clones listed, roughly 30% were seen once. This sample comprised tumor tissue, obtained after nivolumab (anti-PD-1) treatment. The origin of this receptor is a person aged 35-80 years with oral cavity squamous cell carcinoma. This sequence joins TRBV5-4 and TRBJ1-1; a weak D match, TRBD1 (5 bases). Here the CDR3 reads CASSSGRGRDTEAFF. CDR3 DNA sequence: TGTGCCAGCAGCTCGGGGAGGGGCCGTGACACTGAAGCTTTCTTT.